The 11 T cell receptor beta chains below come from one sample, sequenced in a study of blood T cell repertoires in COVID-19. Only in-frame clones appear in the TCRdb table, and some are missing; sequencing was by immunoSEQ multiplex PCR. The data show hundreds of thousands of clones, about 85% seen once. Sequencing was carried out using PBMCs or T cells enriched from blood (not recorded which). The origin of the receptors is a woman aged 18-29 years with acute COVID-19.

The chain has TRBV9 and TRBJ2-1; the match to TRBD2 covers 10 bases. CDR1 and CDR2 from the germline V gene are SGDLS and YYNGEE. Unmatched junction bases numbered 5, after V lost 4 bases and J lost 4 bases. The CDR3 sequence is 15 residues long. Written as DNA, the CDR3 is TGTGCCAGCAGCACAAGCGGGGGGGAATACAATGAGCAGTTCTTC. Amino acids: CASSTSGGEYNEQFF.

The chain is built from TRBV27 and TRBJ1-2; TRBD1 agrees at 7 bases. J lost 1 base, V lost 6 bases, and 11 bases had no gene match. CDR3 size: 16 residues. CDR1 and CDR2 (germline): MNHEY, SMNVEV (reference sequence). In DNA form, the CDR3 reads TGTGCCAGCAGACTAAGACGACAGGGCGATAACTATGGCTACACCTTC. This sequence encodes CASRLRRQGDNYGYTF.

The rearrangement uses TRBV6-1 and TRBJ1-2; D not certain. This CDR3 is 11 amino acids long. The ends were cut back, 1 base at V and 8 bases at J, with 5 bases in the middle. Germline assignment: CDR1 MNHNS and CDR2 SASEGT. The CDR3 region has the DNA TGTGCCAGCAGTGAAGAAAGCGGCTACACCTTC. This gives the protein CASSEESGYTF.

The rearrangement joins TRBV19 to TRBJ2-2, with TRBD2 as a possible D gene (6 bases). There are 15 residues in the CDR3. Germline CDR1 is LNHDA and CDR2 is SQIVND (reference sequence). Trimming took off 7 bases at V and 1 base at J, with 13 bases between the two ends. This CDR3 is CASIGRGGNTGELFF. The CDR3 bases are TGTGCCAGTATTGGCCGGGGAGGGAACACCGGGGAGCTGTTTTTT.

The chain joins TRBV5-1 to TRBJ2-5, with 10 bases fitting TRBD2. J gave up 5 bases and V 4 bases, and 5 bases lay outside the gene matches. The CDR3 sequence is 14 residues long. The germline CDR1 and CDR2 sequences are SGHRS and YFSETQ. The chain's CDR3 is CASSTGTSAETQYF. The CDR3 DNA sequence: TGCGCCAGCAGCACAGGGACTAGCGCGGAGACCCAGTACTTC.

V and J are TRBV2 and TRBJ2-2, with D unresolved. Germline CDR1 SNHLY, CDR2 FYNNEI. Trimming removed 7 bases from V and 6 bases from J, with 9 bases in between. The CDR3 length is 12 residues. CDR3: CASTLTAGELFF. Written as DNA, the CDR3 is TGTGCCAGCACCCTAACCGCCGGGGAGCTGTTTTTT.

The rearrangement links TRBV7-9 to TRBJ1-1, with D unresolved. The CDR3 spans 13 residues. Trimming cost V 5 bases and J 6 bases, with 13 bases left between them. Germline-derived CDR1 and CDR2 are SEHNR and FQNEAQ (reference sequence). The CDR3 region has the DNA TGTGCCAGCAGCAATATTCAGGTCTCTGAAGCTTTCTTT. This sequence encodes CASSNIQVSEAFF.

The chain carries TRBV11-2 and TRBJ1-1; no reliable D call. The CDR3 has 12 residues. Germline V gene data show CDR1 as SGHAT and CDR2 as FQNNGV. V was cut by 2 bases and J by 5 bases, with 6 bases left in between. CDR3 sequence: CASSLPRTEAFF. CDR3 bases: TGTGCCAGCAGCTTACCCCGTACTGAAGCTTTCTTT.

The chain combines TRBV15 with TRBJ2-1; D call uncertain. CDR1 and CDR2 (germline): LNHNV, YYDKDF (reference sequence). V was cut by 0 bases and J by 6 bases, with 9 bases left in between. The CDR3 totals 14 residues. The CDR3 DNA is TGTGCCACCAGCAGAGATATCAAGAGCAATGAGCAGTTCTTC. This encodes CATSRDIKSNEQFF.

The V gene is TRBV27, the J gene TRBJ1-5, with D perhaps matching TRBD1 (6 bases). The CDR3 runs to 13 residues. The V and J ends lost 5 bases and 7 bases respectively, with 12 bases between them. Germline CDR1 MNHEY, CDR2 SMNVEV (reference sequence). In DNA, the CDR3 is TGTGCCAGCAGTAGTATACAGGGCCAGCCCCAGCATTTT. Translated, it gives CASSSIQGQPQHF.

The chain combines TRBV2 with TRBJ2-1; D gene unclear. The CDR3 contains 12 residues. V was clipped by 6 bases and J by 0 bases, with 3 bases between them. Looked up from germline, CDR1 is SNHLY and CDR2 is FYNNEI. This CDR3 reads CASSFSYNEQFF. CDR3 in DNA: TGTGCCAGCAGCTTCTCCTACAATGAGCAGTTCTTC.